The T cell receptor beta chain described here comes from a study of PD-L1 blockade in urothelial cancer. About the study: Atezolizumab at 1,200 mg intravenously every 3 weeks was started by patients in the mid-2010s. The study recovered a median of roughly 150,000 T cells per blood sample. Bladder-origin urothelial cancer in males covered about 90% of the roughly 30 patients.

Study-wide findings and caveats: Where pretreatment blood TCR clonality fell below the median, better survival was predicted.

Data came from immunoSEQ multiplex PCR; TCRdb stores just in-frame clones and leaves some out. The table includes just over 20,000 clones, around 88% detected once. Notes on this clone: Its antigen is undetermined.

CDR1 and CDR2 from the germline V gene are SGHAT and FQNNGV. The CDR3 is 13 amino acids. V shed 4 bases, J shed 6 bases, and the junction held 5 bases outside the gene matches. This specimen consisted of PBMCs, obtained around atezolizumab (anti-PD-L1) treatment. The J gene is TRBJ2-7, the V gene TRBV11-2; 8 bases are a match to TRBD2. This receptor was taken from a man aged 50-59 years with urothelial cancer. Here the CDR3 reads CASSSAGTSEQYF. CDR3 DNA: TGTGCCAGCAGCTCAGCCGGGACTAGCGAGCAGTACTTC.